This passage covers 27 T cell receptor beta chains from one sample sequenced in a study of blood T cells in healthy people across ages. The authors ran a second PCR of about 7 to 11 cycles using a sample-barcoded 5' primer and a J-beta primer mix. TCRdb reprocessed the 5' RACE reads via MiXCR and lists one record per CDR3 protein. This table holds under 1,000,000 distinct CDR3 sequences, about 37% found once. The material sequenced was blood. The receptors derive from a man aged 18-30 years in good health.

This clonotype has ten or more counts. This rearrangement joins TRBV7-9 to TRBJ2-1; no definite D call. The CDR3 extends over 12 amino acids. Germline-derived CDR1 and CDR2 are SEHNR and FQNEAQ (reference sequence). V was trimmed by 5 bases and J by 2 bases, leaving 4 bases between them. CDR3 sequence (DNA): TGTGCCAGCAGCGTTACCTACAATGAGCAGTTCTTC. Residues: CASSVTYNEQFF.

The chain is built from TRBV20-1 and TRBJ1-6, with TRBD1 as a possible D gene (6 bases). The germline CDR1 and CDR2 sequences are DFQATT and SNEGSKA (reference sequence). CDR3 length equals 14 residues. V shed 5 bases and J shed 10 bases, with 18 bases lying between them. This chain's CDR3 is CSAPHRALGSPLHF. The CDR3 DNA sequence: TGCAGTGCTCCGCACAGGGCTCTAGGCTCACCCCTCCACTTT.

This clonotype has a count of ten or more. Here the CDR3 DNA reads TGTGCCAGCAGTTCCGGACTAGCGCTCTACAATGAGCAGTTCTTC. It yields the protein CASSSGLALYNEQFF. The chain is built from TRBV28 and TRBJ2-1; 9 bases agree with TRBD2. V lost 4 bases, J lost 3 bases, and 4 bases stayed unmatched. Germline CDR1 is MDHEN and CDR2 is SYDVKM. CDR3 length: 15 residues.

The chain uses TRBV7-8 and TRBJ1-5; unclear D gene. Germline CDR1 and CDR2: SGHVS and FQNEAQ. V lost 5 bases, J lost 5 bases, and 10 bases lay in between. CDR3 length: 13 residues. CDR3 region: CASSPRADQPQHF. CDR3 bases: TGTGCCAGCAGCCCCCGTGCCGATCAGCCCCAGCATTTT. The complete variable domain, with remaining parts taken from reference TRBV7-8 and TRBJ1-5, reads GAGVSQSPRYKVAKRGQDVALRCDPISGHVSLFWYQQALGQGPEFLTYFQNEAQLDKSGLPSDRFFAERPEGSVSTLKIQRTQQEDSAVYLCASSPRADQPQHFGDGTRLSIL.

This clonotype was detected a few times. The chain carries TRBV20-1 and TRBJ2-3; 8 nucleotides align to TRBD2. Per the germline V gene, CDR1 is DFQATT and CDR2 is SNEGSKA (reference sequence). The V gene end was trimmed by 0 bases and the J gene end by 1 base; junction bases not matched to a gene: 0. This CDR3 region has 14 residues. The CDR3 region has the DNA TGCAGTGCTAGAGAGACTAGCGGCACAGATACGCAGTATTTT. It is translated as CSARETSGTDTQYF.

About this clonotype: One end of the junction is discordant with germline, which a read error may explain. This chain connects TRBV6-2 or TRBV6-3 to TRBJ2-4; D gene uncertain. The germline gives CDR1 MNHEY, CDR2 SVGEGT. This CDR3 region has 11 residues. CDR3 in amino acids: CAMGPGNIQYF. The CDR3 nucleotides are TGCGCCATGGGCCCCGGGAACATTCAGTACTTC.

The genes are TRBV9 and TRBJ2-1; no clear D gene. CDR3 length: 15 residues. V lost 0 bases to trimming and J lost 7 bases, with 14 bases between them. Germline V CDR1 and CDR2: SGDLS, YYNGEE. This CDR3 reads CASSVESKITNEQFF. DNA for the CDR3: TGTGCCAGCAGCGTAGAGTCAAAGATAACGAATGAGCAGTTCTTC. The full variable domain, with the rest looked up from reference TRBV9 and TRBJ2-1, is DSGVTQTPKHLITATGQRVTLRCSPRSGDLSVYWYQQSLDQGLQFLIQYYNGEERAKGNILERFSAQQFPDLHSELNLSSLELGDSALYFCASSVESKITNEQFFGPGTRLTVL.

The CDR3 DNA is TGTGCCAGCAGTCCTACTACGACGCCTTCCGAGACCCAGTACTTC. This gives the protein CASSPTTTPSETQYF. The chain is built from TRBV3-1 and TRBJ2-5, with D unclear. The V gene's germline CDR1 is LGHDT and CDR2 YNNKEL (reference sequence). Deletions cut 6 bases from V and 5 bases from J, with 19 bases between. The CDR3 covers 15 residues.

The chain links TRBV20-1 to TRBJ2-3, with D tentatively TRBD1 (5 bases). The V and J ends lost 6 bases and 2 bases respectively, with 15 bases between them. The germline V gene has CDR1 DFQATT and CDR2 SNEGSKA (reference sequence). CDR3 size: 14 residues. This chain's CDR3 is CSATIVGATDTQYF. The DNA for the CDR3 is TGCAGTGCCACTATAGTAGGGGCCACAGATACGCAGTATTTT.

Comments on this clonotype: This clone may be a read error of a much larger clone one base away. CDR3 sequence reads: CASSMRQGITIGELFF. CDR3 nucleotides: TGTGCCAGCAGCATGAGACAGGGGATTACGATCGGGGAGCTGTTTTTT. V gene TRBV7-9 combines with J gene TRBJ2-2; 8 bases align to TRBD1. V lost 5 bases, J lost 7 bases, and 12 bases stayed unmatched. The CDR3 is 16 amino acids. From germline, CDR1 is SEHNR and CDR2 FQNEAQ (reference sequence).

V usage is TRBV18 and J usage is TRBJ1-5, with D possibly TRBD1 on 5 matching bases. Germline CDR1 and CDR2: KGHSH and LQKENI. The CDR3 is made up of 13 amino acids. The germline V and J ends were trimmed by 3 bases and 5 bases, with 8 bases remaining between them. CDR3 bases: TGTGCCAGCTCACCGACACAGGATCAGCCCCAGCATTTT. Protein product: CASSPTQDQPQHF.

This clonotype occurred a few times. The chain carries TRBV12-3 or TRBV12-4 and TRBJ2-5; 13 bases map to TRBD2. The CDR3 has 17 residues. Trimming removed 4 bases from V and 5 bases from J; junction bases left unmatched: 10. CDR3 coding DNA: TGTGCCAGCAGTTCAATAAGGACTAGCGGGGGTAGCGAGACCCAGTACTTC. Its translation is CASSSIRTSGGSETQYF.

This sequence joins TRBV30 and TRBJ2-3; D gene unclear. The CDR3 consists of 17 residues. V gave up 0 bases and J gave up 0 bases, with 16 bases separating them. Germline lookup yields CDR1 GTSNPN and CDR2 SVGIG (reference sequence). CDR3 sequence: CAWSVLTAWESTDTQYF. CDR3 DNA sequence: TGTGCCTGGAGTGTACTCACCGCGTGGGAAAGCACAGATACGCAGTATTTT. Full variable domain (rest looked up from reference TRBV30 and TRBJ2-3): SQTIHQWPATLVQPVGSPLSLECTVEGTSNPNLYWYRQAAGRGLQLLFYSVGIGQISSEVPQNLSASRPQDRQFILSSKKLLLSDSGFYLCAWSVLTAWESTDTQYFGPGTRLTVL.

This clonotype showed up just a few times. The rearrangement links TRBV12-3 or TRBV12-4 to TRBJ1-1; D remains unclear. The CDR3 consists of 14 residues. V shed 6 bases and J shed 0 bases, with 11 bases lying between them. In DNA form, the CDR3 reads TGTGCCAGCAGGCTCGACACCCTGAACACTGAAGCTTTCTTT. Protein product: CASRLDTLNTEAFF.

This clonotype was counted a few times. V and J are TRBV6-2 or TRBV6-3 and TRBJ2-5, with 13 bases lining up with TRBD2. CDR1 is MNHEY, CDR2 SVGEGT, per germline. The CDR3 contains 14 residues. V was clipped by 6 bases and J by 6 bases; unmatched bases: 4. CDR3 protein: CASRGTSGEQTQYF. The CDR3, as DNA: TGTGCCAGCAGAGGGACTAGCGGGGAGCAGACCCAGTACTTC.

The chain has TRBV4-3 and TRBJ1-1, with D maybe TRBD1 (6 bases). The CDR3 sequence is 16 residues long. With 0 bases removed from V and 3 bases from J, the gap between germline ends came to 14 bases. Germline V gives CDR1 LGHNA, CDR2 YSLEER. The CDR3 reads CASSQEGAGMDTEAFF. The CDR3 coding sequence is TGCGCCAGCAGCCAAGAGGGGGCAGGTATGGACACTGAAGCTTTCTTT.

As regards this clonotype: This sequence may be a read error, since a much larger clone differs from it by one base. V and J are TRBV29-1 and TRBJ2-1; 8 bases line up with TRBD1. This CDR3 has 13 amino acids. After removal of 5 bases from V and 10 bases from J, the junction contained 10 bases not matched to a gene. Germline loops: CDR1 SQVTM, CDR2 ANQGSEA. The CDR3 loop is CSVSDRATYEQFF. The CDR3, as DNA: TGCAGCGTTTCGGACAGGGCCACCTACGAGCAGTTCTTC.

This clonotype was recorded a few times. The CDR3, as DNA: TGTGCCAGCGGCGGGGCGTCCACAGATACGCAGTATTTT. It codes for CASGGASTDTQYF. V is TRBV12-3 or TRBV12-4 and J is TRBJ2-3; D perhaps matches TRBD2 (6 bases). The CDR3 loop spans 13 amino acids. V was pared by 8 bases and J by 2 bases, with 11 bases between.

The chain uses TRBV5-6 and TRBJ2-7; tentatively, D is TRBD2 (6 bases). Germline V gene data show CDR1 as SGHDT and CDR2 as YYEEEE. The CDR3 spans 12 residues. V shed 5 bases and J shed 4 bases, with 10 bases lying between them. The CDR3 region is CASSWGEYEQYF. CDR3 in DNA: TGTGCCAGCAGTTGGGGGGAATACGAGCAGTACTTC.

V is TRBV4-2 and J is TRBJ2-3; 7 bases line up with TRBD2. Germline CDR1 reads LGHNA; CDR2 reads YNFKEQ. The J segment lost 1 base and the V segment lost 3 bases, leaving 13 bases of the junction unmatched. The CDR3 loop spans 18 amino acids. This CDR3 reads CASSHPGWGGLGTDTQYF. CDR3 nucleotide sequence: TGTGCCAGCAGCCACCCTGGGTGGGGGGGATTAGGCACAGATACGCAGTATTTT.

The chain joins TRBV20-1 to TRBJ2-4; D not certain. The ends were cut back, 4 bases at V and 1 base at J, with 11 bases in the middle. This CDR3 is 14 amino acids long. CDR1 is DFQATT, CDR2 SNEGSKA, per germline (reference sequence). Here the CDR3 DNA reads TGCAGTGCTAATTGGATGACGGCCAAAAACATTCAGTACTTC. This codes for CSANWMTAKNIQYF.

This clonotype showed up many times. This chain joins TRBV7-2 and TRBJ2-1; D uncertain. V was pared by 1 base and J by 5 bases, with 9 bases between. This CDR3 is built from 14 residues. Germline lookup yields CDR1 SGHTA and CDR2 FQGNSA. The CDR3 loop reads CASSLDGRDNEQFF. The CDR3 coding sequence is TGTGCCAGCAGCTTAGACGGCAGAGACAATGAGCAGTTCTTC.

This chain uses TRBV20-1 with TRBJ2-5, with 8 bases fitting TRBD2. In germline, CDR1 is DFQATT, CDR2 SNEGSKA (reference sequence). V was pared by 4 bases and J by 5 bases, with 12 bases of the junction left unmatched. This CDR3 has 15 amino acids. CDR3 DNA: TGCAGTGCTAAGCGCGCGGGGGGCGTCTCTGAGACCCAGTACTTC. It specifies CSAKRAGGVSETQYF.

This clonotype was counted a few times. The rearrangement links TRBV5-1 to TRBJ2-3; TRBD1 matches 9 bases. V shed 0 bases, J shed 4 bases, and the junction held 3 bases outside the gene matches. Germline CDR1 and CDR2: SGHRS and YFSETQ. The length of the CDR3 is 15 residues. The CDR3: CASSLDRGRADTQYF. As DNA, the CDR3 is TGCGCCAGCAGCTTGGACAGGGGGCGGGCAGATACGCAGTATTTT. The full variable domain, in which reference TRBV5-1 and TRBJ2-3 provide the parts outside the CDR3, is KAGVTQTPRYLIKTRGQQVTLSCSPISGHRSVSWYQQTPGQGLQFLFEYFSETQRNKGNFPGRFSGRQFSNSRSEMNVSTLELGDSALYLCASSLDRGRADTQYFGPGTRLTVL.

The genes are TRBV10-3 and TRBJ2-2; 9 bases line up with TRBD2. The junction had 3 bases not matched to a gene; V was cut back by 8 bases and J by 5 bases. Germline V gives CDR1 ENHRY, CDR2 SYGVKD. The CDR3 consists of 13 residues. The CDR3 DNA reads as TGTGCCATCCGGCTAGCGGGAACCGGGGAGCTGTTTTTT. Its translation is CAIRLAGTGELFF.

This clonotype was detected ten times or more. The chain has TRBV29-1 and TRBJ2-1, with 8 bases matching TRBD2. Trimming cost V 6 bases and J 8 bases; bases outside gene matches: 6. The CDR3 covers 12 residues. Germline CDR1 and CDR2: SQVTM and ANQGSEA. Written as DNA, the CDR3 is TGCAGCGTCCCCGGGAGGGGCGATGAGCAGTTCTTC. Encoded protein: CSVPGRGDEQFF.

This clonotype has just one count. The genes are TRBV25-1 and TRBJ2-7, with D perhaps given as TRBD1 or TRBD2 (5 bases each). CDR1 and CDR2 from the germline V gene are MGHDK and SYGVNS. The V end was cut by 5 bases, the J end by 0 bases, with 17 bases between. CDR3 length: 16 amino acids. CDR3 nucleotides: TGTGCCAGCAGTTACTGGGACCCGAGGAGCTCCTACGAGCAGTACTTC. This gives the protein CASSYWDPRSSYEQYF.